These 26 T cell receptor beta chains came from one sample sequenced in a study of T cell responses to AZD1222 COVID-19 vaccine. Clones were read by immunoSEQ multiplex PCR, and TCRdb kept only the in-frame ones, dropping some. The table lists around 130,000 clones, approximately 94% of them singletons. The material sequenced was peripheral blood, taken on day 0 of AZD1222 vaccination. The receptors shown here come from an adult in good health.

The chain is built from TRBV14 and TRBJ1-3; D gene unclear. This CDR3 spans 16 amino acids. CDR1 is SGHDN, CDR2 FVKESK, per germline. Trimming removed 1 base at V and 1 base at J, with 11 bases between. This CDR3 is CASSQGYRASGNTIYF. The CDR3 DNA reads TGTGCCAGCAGCCAAGGGTATAGGGCATCTGGAAACACCATATATTTT.

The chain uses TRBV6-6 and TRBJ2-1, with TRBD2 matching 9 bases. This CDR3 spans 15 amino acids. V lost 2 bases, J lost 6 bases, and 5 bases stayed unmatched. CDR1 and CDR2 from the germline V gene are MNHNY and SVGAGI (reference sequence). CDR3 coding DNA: TGTGCCAGCAGTTACCCGGGACTAGCTATCAATGAGCAGTTCTTC. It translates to CASSYPGLAINEQFF.

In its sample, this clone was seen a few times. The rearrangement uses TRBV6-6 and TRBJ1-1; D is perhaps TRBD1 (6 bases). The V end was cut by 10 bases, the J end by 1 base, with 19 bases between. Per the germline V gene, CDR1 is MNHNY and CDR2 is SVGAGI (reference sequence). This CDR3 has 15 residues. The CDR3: CATYEAGTPNTEAFF. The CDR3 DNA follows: TGTGCCACATATGAAGCCGGGACACCGAACACTGAAGCTTTCTTT.

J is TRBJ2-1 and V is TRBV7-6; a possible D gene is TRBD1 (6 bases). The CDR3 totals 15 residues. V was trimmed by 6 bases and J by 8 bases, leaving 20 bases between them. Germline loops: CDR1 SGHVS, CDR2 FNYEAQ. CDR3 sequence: CASSSGAGRRYEQFF. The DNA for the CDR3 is TGTGCCAGCAGTTCAGGGGCGGGCAGACGGTATGAGCAGTTCTTC.

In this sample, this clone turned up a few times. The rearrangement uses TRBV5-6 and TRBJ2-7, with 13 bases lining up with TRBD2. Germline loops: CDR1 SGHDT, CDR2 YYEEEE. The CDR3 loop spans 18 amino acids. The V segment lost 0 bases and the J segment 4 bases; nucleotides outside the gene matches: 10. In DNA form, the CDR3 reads TGTGCCAGCAGCTTGGTCGTTGGGGGACTAGCGGGATTGTACGAGCAGTACTTC. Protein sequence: CASSLVVGGLAGLYEQYF. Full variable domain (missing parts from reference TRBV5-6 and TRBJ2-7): DAGVTQSPTHLIKTRGQQVTLRCSPKSGHDTVSWYQQALGQGPQFIFQYYEEEERQRGNFPDRFSGHQFPNYSSELNVNALLLGDSALYLCASSLVVGGLAGLYEQYFGPGTRLTVT.

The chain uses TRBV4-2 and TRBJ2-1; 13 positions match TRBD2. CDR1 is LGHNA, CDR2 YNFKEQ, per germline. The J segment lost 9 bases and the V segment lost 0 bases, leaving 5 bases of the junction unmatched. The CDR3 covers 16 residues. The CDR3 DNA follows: TGTGCCAGCAGCCAAGATTGGACTAGCGGGGGACGTGAGCAGTTCTTC. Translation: CASSQDWTSGGREQFF.

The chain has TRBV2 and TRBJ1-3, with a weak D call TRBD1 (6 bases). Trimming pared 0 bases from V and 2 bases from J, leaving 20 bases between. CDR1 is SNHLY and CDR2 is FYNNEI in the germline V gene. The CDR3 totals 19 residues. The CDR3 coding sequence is TGTGCCAGCAGTGAAGCGTACCTCAGGGGTTGGAAAACTGGAAACACCATATATTTT. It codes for CASSEAYLRGWKTGNTIYF.

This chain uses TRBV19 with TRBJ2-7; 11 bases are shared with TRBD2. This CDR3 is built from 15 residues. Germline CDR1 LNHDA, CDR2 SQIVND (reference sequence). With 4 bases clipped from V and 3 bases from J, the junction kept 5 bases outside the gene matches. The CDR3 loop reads CASSTGTSGHYEQYF. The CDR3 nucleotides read TGTGCCAGTAGTACAGGGACTAGCGGACACTACGAGCAGTACTTC.

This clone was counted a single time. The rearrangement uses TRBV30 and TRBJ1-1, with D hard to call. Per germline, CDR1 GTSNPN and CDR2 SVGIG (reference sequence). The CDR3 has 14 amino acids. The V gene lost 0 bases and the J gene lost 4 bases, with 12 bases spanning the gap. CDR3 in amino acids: CAWSVGREGTEAFF. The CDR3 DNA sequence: TGTGCCTGGAGTGTGGGGAGGGAGGGCACTGAAGCTTTCTTT. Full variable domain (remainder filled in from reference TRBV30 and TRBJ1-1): SQTIHQWPATLVQPVGSPLSLECTVEGTSNPNLYWYRQAAGRGLQLLFYSVGIGQISSEVPQNLSASRPQDRQFILSSKKLLLSDSGFYLCAWSVGREGTEAFFGQGTRLTVV.

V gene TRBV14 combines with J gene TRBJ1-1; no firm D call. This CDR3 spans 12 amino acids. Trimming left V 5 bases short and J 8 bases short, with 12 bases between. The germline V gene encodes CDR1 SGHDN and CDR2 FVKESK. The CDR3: CASSSRSREAFF. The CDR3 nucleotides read TGTGCCAGCAGCTCTCGATCTAGAGAAGCTTTCTTT.

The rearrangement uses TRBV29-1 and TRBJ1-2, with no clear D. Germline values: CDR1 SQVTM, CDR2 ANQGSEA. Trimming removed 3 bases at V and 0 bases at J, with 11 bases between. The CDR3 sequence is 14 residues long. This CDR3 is CSVEISPANYGYTF. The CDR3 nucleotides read TGCAGCGTTGAGATTTCCCCTGCTAACTATGGCTACACCTTC. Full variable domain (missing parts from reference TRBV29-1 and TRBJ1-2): SAVISQKPSRDICQRGTSLTIQCQVDSQVTMMFWYRQQPGQSLTLIATANQGSEATYESGFVIDKFPISRPNLTFSTLTVSNMSPEDSSIYLCSVEISPANYGYTFGSGTRLTVV.

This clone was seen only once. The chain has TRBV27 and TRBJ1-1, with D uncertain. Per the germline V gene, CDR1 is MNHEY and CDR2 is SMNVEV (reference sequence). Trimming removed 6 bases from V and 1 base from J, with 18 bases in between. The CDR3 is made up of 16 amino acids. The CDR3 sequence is CASREIFGERNTEAFF. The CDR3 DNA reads TGTGCCAGCAGGGAGATTTTTGGGGAGAGGAACACTGAAGCTTTCTTT.

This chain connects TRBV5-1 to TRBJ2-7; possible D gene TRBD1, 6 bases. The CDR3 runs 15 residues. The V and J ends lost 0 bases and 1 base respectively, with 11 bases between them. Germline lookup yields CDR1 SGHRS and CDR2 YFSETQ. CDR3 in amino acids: CASSLGTGWSYEQYF. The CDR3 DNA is TGCGCCAGCAGCTTGGGCACAGGGTGGTCCTACGAGCAGTACTTC.

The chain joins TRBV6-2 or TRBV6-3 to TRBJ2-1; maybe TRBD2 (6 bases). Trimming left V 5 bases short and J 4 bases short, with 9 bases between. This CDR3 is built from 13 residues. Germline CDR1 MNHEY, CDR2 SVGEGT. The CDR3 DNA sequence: TGTGCCAGCAGTAATAGCGGATACAATGAGCAGTTCTTC. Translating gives CASSNSGYNEQFF.

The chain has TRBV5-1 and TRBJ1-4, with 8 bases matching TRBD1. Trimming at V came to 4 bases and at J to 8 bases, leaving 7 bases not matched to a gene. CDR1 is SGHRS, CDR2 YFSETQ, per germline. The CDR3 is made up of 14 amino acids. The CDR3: CASSAGQGVEKLFF. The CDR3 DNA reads TGCGCCAGCAGCGCTGGACAGGGAGTCGAAAAACTGTTTTTT.

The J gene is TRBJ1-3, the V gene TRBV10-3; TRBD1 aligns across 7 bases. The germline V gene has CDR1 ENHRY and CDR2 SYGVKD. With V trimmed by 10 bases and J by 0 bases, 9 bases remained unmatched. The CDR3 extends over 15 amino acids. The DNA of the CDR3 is TGTGCCACCGCGAGGGGGACAGACTCTGGAAACACCATATATTTT. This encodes CATARGTDSGNTIYF.

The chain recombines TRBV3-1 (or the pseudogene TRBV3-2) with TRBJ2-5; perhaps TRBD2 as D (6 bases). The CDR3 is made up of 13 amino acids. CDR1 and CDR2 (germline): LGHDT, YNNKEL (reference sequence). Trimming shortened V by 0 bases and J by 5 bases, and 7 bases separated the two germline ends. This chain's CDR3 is CASSQDRGETQYF. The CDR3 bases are TGTGCCAGCAGCCAAGATCGGGGGGAGACCCAGTACTTC.

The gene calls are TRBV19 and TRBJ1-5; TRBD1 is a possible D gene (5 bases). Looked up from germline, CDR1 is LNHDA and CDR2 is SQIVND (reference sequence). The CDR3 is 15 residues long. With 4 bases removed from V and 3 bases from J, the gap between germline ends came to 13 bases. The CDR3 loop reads CASSTRDGPNQPQHF. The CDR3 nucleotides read TGTGCCAGTAGTACCCGGGACGGACCCAATCAGCCCCAGCATTTT.

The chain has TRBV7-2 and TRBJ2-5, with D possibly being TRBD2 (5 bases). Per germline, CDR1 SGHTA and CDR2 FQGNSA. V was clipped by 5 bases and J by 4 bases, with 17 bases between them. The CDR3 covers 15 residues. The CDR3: CASSPLGAAVETQYF. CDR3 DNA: TGTGCCAGCAGCCCACTAGGAGCCGCCGTAGAGACCCAGTACTTC.

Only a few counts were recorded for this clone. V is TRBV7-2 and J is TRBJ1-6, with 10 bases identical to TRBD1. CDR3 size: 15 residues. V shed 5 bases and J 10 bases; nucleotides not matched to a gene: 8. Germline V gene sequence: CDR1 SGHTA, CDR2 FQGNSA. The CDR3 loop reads CASSPKTGGVSPLHF. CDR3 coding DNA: TGTGCCAGCAGCCCAAAGACAGGGGGCGTCTCACCCCTCCACTTT.

The CDR3 DNA reads as TGTGCCAGCAGCTTATACGAGCTTACGGATGGCTACACCTTC. Its protein product is CASSLYELTDGYTF. The chain recombines TRBV7-9 with TRBJ1-2; D gene ambiguous. CDR3 length: 14 residues. V was trimmed by 2 bases and J by 6 bases, leaving 13 bases between them. CDR1 SEHNR and CDR2 FQNEAQ come from the germline V gene (reference sequence).

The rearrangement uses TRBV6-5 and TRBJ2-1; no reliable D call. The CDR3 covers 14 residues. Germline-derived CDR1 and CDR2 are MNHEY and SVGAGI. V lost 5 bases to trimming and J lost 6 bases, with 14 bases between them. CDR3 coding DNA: TGTGCCAGCAGTCCTGGACGGTTTGCCAATGAGCAGTTCTTC. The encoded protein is CASSPGRFANEQFF.

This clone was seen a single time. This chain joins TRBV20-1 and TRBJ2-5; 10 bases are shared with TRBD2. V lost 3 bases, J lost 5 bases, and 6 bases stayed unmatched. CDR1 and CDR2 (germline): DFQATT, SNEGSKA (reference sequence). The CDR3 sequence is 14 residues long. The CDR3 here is CSASTGTSVETQYF. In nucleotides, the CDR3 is TGCAGTGCTAGTACCGGGACTAGCGTCGAGACCCAGTACTTC.

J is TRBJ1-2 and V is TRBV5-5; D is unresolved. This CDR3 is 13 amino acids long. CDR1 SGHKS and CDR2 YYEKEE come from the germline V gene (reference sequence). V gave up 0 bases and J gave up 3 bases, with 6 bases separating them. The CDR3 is CASSLEGYYGYTF. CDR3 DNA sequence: TGTGCCAGCAGCTTGGAGGGTTACTATGGCTACACCTTC.

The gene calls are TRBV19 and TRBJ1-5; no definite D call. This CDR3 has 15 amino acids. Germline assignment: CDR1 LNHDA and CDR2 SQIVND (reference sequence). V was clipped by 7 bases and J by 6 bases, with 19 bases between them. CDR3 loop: CASTGQAGIAQPQHF. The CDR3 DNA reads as TGTGCCAGTACCGGGCAGGCTGGGATCGCTCAGCCCCAGCATTTT.

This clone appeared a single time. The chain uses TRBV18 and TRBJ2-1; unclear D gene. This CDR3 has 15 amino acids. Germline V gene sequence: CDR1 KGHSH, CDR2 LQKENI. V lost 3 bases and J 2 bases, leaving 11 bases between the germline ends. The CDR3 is CASSPFKVTYNEQFF. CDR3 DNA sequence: TGTGCCAGCTCACCTTTCAAGGTAACCTACAATGAGCAGTTCTTC.